These 24 T cell receptor beta chains were sequenced from one sample in a study of OX40 agonist ivuxolimab in advanced cancers. Measured with immunoSEQ multiplex PCR; TCRdb has only the in-frame clones, and not every one. The sample has 76,000 or so clones, approximately 83% seen once. The sequencing used CD4+ or CD8+ T cells sorted from blood, collected in a trial of the OX40 agonist ivuxolimab. The source is an adult with an advanced solid tumor such as melanoma, head and neck, liver or kidney cancer.

The V call is TRBV30, the J call TRBJ2-5; D unresolved. The J call may be mistaken, given a closer DNA end match to TRBJ2-7. Germline V gene sequence: CDR1 GTSNPN, CDR2 SVGIG (reference sequence). The CDR3 totals 12 residues. The CDR3 nucleotides read TGTGCCTGGGGGGATGGCTGGGGCGAGCAGTACTTC. Residues: CAWGDGWGEQYF.

The V and J genes are TRBV20-1 and TRBJ2-5, with D unclear. Per the germline V gene, CDR1 is DFQATT and CDR2 is SNEGSKA (reference sequence). V gave up 4 bases and J gave up 5 bases, with 8 bases separating them. The CDR3 totals 11 residues. The CDR3 loop is CSAKNGETQYF. CDR3 coding DNA: TGCAGTGCTAAGAATGGGGAGACCCAGTACTTC.

There are a few counts of this clone. The rearrangement joins TRBV27 to TRBJ2-2; tentative D call: TRBD1 (5 bases). Germline V lookup: CDR1 MNHEY, CDR2 SMNVEV (reference sequence). V was clipped by 6 bases and J by 4 bases, with 9 bases between them. The length of the CDR3 is 13 residues. The CDR3 loop is CASSREVTGELFF. The CDR3 nucleotides read TGTGCCAGCAGCAGGGAAGTCACCGGGGAGCTGTTTTTT.

The V call is TRBV4-2, the J call TRBJ2-5, with D perhaps TRBD2 (6 bases). The germline gives CDR1 LGHNA, CDR2 YNFKEQ. There are 16 residues in the CDR3. Between the trimmed V and J ends, which lost 1 base and 5 bases, there was a span of 17 bases. The CDR3 spells CASSQGGGGVRETQYF. Here the CDR3 DNA reads TGTGCCAGCAGCCAAGGGGGCGGAGGGGTTCGGGAGACCCAGTACTTC.

This clone occurred once. The chain joins TRBV27 to TRBJ1-5; 9 bases align to TRBD1. Germline V gene lookup returns CDR1 MNHEY and CDR2 SMNVEV (reference sequence). V trimming: 0 bases; J trimming: 6 bases; junction bases outside the gene matches: 9. The length of the CDR3 is 17 residues. Here the CDR3 DNA reads TGTGCCAGCAGTTTATCGTCGACAGGGGGTAGGGGTCAGCCCCAGCATTTT. Residues: CASSLSSTGGRGQPQHF.

The rearrangement uses TRBV11-1 and TRBJ2-2, with D possibly matching TRBD2 (6 bases). V dropped 5 bases and J dropped 8 bases, with 9 bases sitting between them. The CDR3 is made up of 12 amino acids. Germline CDR1 is SGHAT and CDR2 is FQDESV (reference sequence). CDR3 sequence: CASSPLAGELFF. CDR3 DNA: TGTGCCAGCAGCCCCCTAGCGGGGGAGCTGTTTTTT.

The chain couples TRBV5-1 to TRBJ2-3, with a tentative D call TRBD2 (6 bases). V lost 6 bases to trimming and J lost 0 bases, with 11 bases between them. CDR1 and CDR2 (germline): SGHRS, YFSETQ. The CDR3 has 14 amino acids. CDR3 protein: CASTPGLSTDTQYF. The CDR3 nucleotides are TGCGCCAGCACCCCGGGACTGAGCACAGATACGCAGTATTTT.

The genes are TRBV12-5 and TRBJ1-1, with TRBD1 matching 7 bases. Trimming cost V 4 bases and J 9 bases; bases outside gene matches: 5. This CDR3 spans 12 amino acids. CDR1 and CDR2 (germline): LGHNT, FRNRAP. CDR3 loop: CASGSGDRQAFF. In nucleotides, the CDR3 is TGTGCTAGTGGTTCGGGGGACAGACAAGCTTTCTTT. The full variable domain, in which reference TRBV12-5 and TRBJ1-1 provide the parts outside the CDR3, is DARVTQTPRHKVTEMGQEVTMRCQPILGHNTVFWYRQTMMQGLELLAYFRNRAPLDDSGMPKDRFSAEMPDATLATLKIQPSEPRDSAVYFCASGSGDRQAFFGQGTRLTVV.

The chain combines TRBV7-9 with TRBJ1-2; 8 positions agree with TRBD1. The CDR3 has 13 residues. Germline assignment: CDR1 SEHNR and CDR2 FQNEAQ (reference sequence). V was pared by 0 bases and J by 7 bases, with 1 base of the junction left unmatched. The CDR3 DNA sequence: TGTGCCAGCAGCTTAGCAGACAGGGGTGGCTACACCTTC. Amino acid sequence: CASSLADRGGYTF.

This rearrangement joins TRBV27 to TRBJ1-2, with D perhaps TRBD1 (5 bases). Trimming stripped 5 bases from V and 4 bases from J, with 11 bases between. The CDR3 has 13 amino acids. Germline loops: CDR1 MNHEY, CDR2 SMNVEV (reference sequence). CDR3 in DNA: TGTGCCAGCAGTGCTGGGGGGATCTATGGCTACACCTTC. This gives the protein CASSAGGIYGYTF.

The genes are TRBV6-6 and TRBJ1-5, with 9 bases aligning to TRBD1. Trimming took 7 bases from V and 7 from J; bases not matched to a gene: 8. The germline CDR1 and CDR2 sequences are MNHNY and SVGAGI (reference sequence). The CDR3 loop spans 14 amino acids. CDR3 in DNA: TGTGCCAGCACCGGACAGGGGATGGAGCAGCCCCAGCATTTT. As protein: CASTGQGMEQPQHF.

V usage is TRBV10-3 and J usage is TRBJ2-2; D gene uncertain. The CDR3 is 16 amino acids. The germline gives CDR1 ENHRY, CDR2 SYGVKD. Trimming took 0 bases from V and 1 from J, leaving 9 bases between them. The CDR3 nucleotides read TGTGCCATCAGTGAGTCGACGGGCCAGAACACCGGGGAGCTGTTTTTT. Amino acid sequence: CAISESTGQNTGELFF.

The chain joins TRBV10-3 to TRBJ2-6; 10 nucleotides agree with TRBD2. V lost 0 bases to trimming and J lost 0 bases; unmatched junction nucleotides: 11. The CDR3 has 21 residues. Germline CDR1 is ENHRY and CDR2 is SYGVKD. The CDR3 loop is CAISESTARSGGSSGANVLTF. CDR3 DNA: TGTGCCATCAGTGAGTCGACTGCCCGTAGCGGGGGGTCCTCTGGGGCCAACGTCCTGACTTTC.

The chain couples TRBV6-5 to TRBJ2-1; D may correspond to TRBD1 or TRBD2 (5 bases each). Germline loops: CDR1 MNHEY, CDR2 SVGAGI. V was pared by 2 bases and J by 9 bases, with 14 bases between. CDR3 length: 14 residues. The CDR3: CASSYGPLGGEQFF. The CDR3 DNA follows: TGTGCCAGCAGTTACGGGCCACTTGGGGGTGAGCAGTTCTTC.

V is TRBV6-6 and J is TRBJ2-1; 7 bases agree with TRBD1. The CDR3 length is 15 residues. The germline V gene has CDR1 MNHNY and CDR2 SVGAGI (reference sequence). The J segment lost 1 base and the V segment lost 6 bases, leaving 6 bases of the junction unmatched. This CDR3 reads CASRQGQSSYNEQFF. The CDR3 nucleotides read TGTGCCAGCAGGCAGGGACAGAGTTCCTACAATGAGCAGTTCTTC.

This sequence joins TRBV7-9 and TRBJ2-2; D ambiguous. V was shortened by 6 bases and J by 4 bases, with 12 bases between the two germline ends. CDR1 is SEHNR and CDR2 is FQNEAQ in the germline V gene (reference sequence). The CDR3 consists of 14 residues. Here the CDR3 DNA reads TGTGCCAGCAGTTGGGGTCAGGTCACCGGGGAGCTGTTTTTT. This translates into CASSWGQVTGELFF.

The rearrangement uses TRBV5-1 and TRBJ1-5; 7 nucleotides align to TRBD1. The length of the CDR3 is 15 residues. With 0 bases clipped from V and 4 bases from J, the junction kept 4 bases outside the gene matches. CDR1 is SGHRS, CDR2 YFSETQ, per germline. The CDR3 sequence is CASSLEGQRNQPQHF. The CDR3 DNA is TGCGCCAGCAGCTTGGAGGGACAGAGAAATCAGCCCCAGCATTTT.

The V call is TRBV5-4, the J call TRBJ1-5, with D uncertain. V lost 4 bases and J lost 2, with 13 bases in between. Germline CDR1 and CDR2: SGHNT and YYREEE (reference sequence). The CDR3 covers 15 residues. The CDR3 DNA reads as TGTGCCAGCAGCACTGGCGGCAGCGGCAATCAGCCCCAGCATTTT. Encoded protein: CASSTGGSGNQPQHF.

The chain uses TRBV4-1 and TRBJ2-7; TRBD1 aligns across 7 bases. The V and J ends lost 0 bases and 4 bases, in that order; junction bases with no gene match: 6. The CDR3 sequence is 15 residues long. CDR1 is MGHRA and CDR2 is YSYEKL in the germline V gene. CDR3 region: CASSQDGDSHYEQYF. DNA of the CDR3: TGCGCCAGCAGCCAAGATGGGGACAGCCATTACGAGCAGTACTTC.

The chain employs TRBV10-2 and TRBJ2-5; D may correspond to TRBD1 or TRBD2 (5 bases each). Trimming removed 2 bases from V and 1 base from J, with 8 bases in between. The CDR3 extends over 14 amino acids. Germline CDR1 is WSHSY and CDR2 is SAAADI. The CDR3 sequence is CASSEEGTQETQYF. The CDR3 DNA is TGCGCCAGCAGTGAGGAGGGGACCCAAGAGACCCAGTACTTC.

Written as DNA, the CDR3 is TGTGCCAGCAAACTCACGGGGGCCTCCTACGAGCAGTACTTC. This codes for CASKLTGASYEQYF. This chain links TRBV27 with TRBJ2-7, with D perhaps TRBD1 or TRBD2 (6 bases each). In germline, CDR1 is MNHEY, CDR2 SMNVEV (reference sequence). V lost 7 bases, J lost 0 bases, and 13 bases lay in between. CDR3 size: 14 residues.

The chain combines TRBV5-1 with TRBJ2-6; D call uncertain. Germline V gives CDR1 SGHRS, CDR2 YFSETQ. Trimming took off 0 bases at V and 0 bases at J, with 4 bases between the two ends. This CDR3 has 15 residues. The CDR3 sequence is CASSLESSGANVLTF. The CDR3 region has the DNA TGCGCCAGCAGCTTGGAAAGCTCTGGGGCCAACGTCCTGACTTTC.

The chain uses TRBV19 and TRBJ2-3; either TRBD1 or TRBD2 may supply D (6 bases each). Germline V gene sequence: CDR1 LNHDA, CDR2 SQIVND (reference sequence). The CDR3 totals 14 residues. Trimming took 3 bases from V and 4 from J, leaving 11 bases between them. The CDR3 region has the DNA TGTGCCAGTAGTATTTTGGGGGGCGCAGATACGCAGTATTTT. Translated: CASSILGGADTQYF.

The rearrangement joins TRBV5-6 to TRBJ2-5; no clear D gene. CDR1 SGHDT and CDR2 YYEEEE come from the germline V gene. The V end was cut by 0 bases, the J end by 5 bases, with 5 bases between. The CDR3 has 12 residues. The chain's CDR3 is CASSLEMETQYF. The CDR3 nucleotides are TGTGCCAGCAGCTTGGAAATGGAGACCCAGTACTTC.